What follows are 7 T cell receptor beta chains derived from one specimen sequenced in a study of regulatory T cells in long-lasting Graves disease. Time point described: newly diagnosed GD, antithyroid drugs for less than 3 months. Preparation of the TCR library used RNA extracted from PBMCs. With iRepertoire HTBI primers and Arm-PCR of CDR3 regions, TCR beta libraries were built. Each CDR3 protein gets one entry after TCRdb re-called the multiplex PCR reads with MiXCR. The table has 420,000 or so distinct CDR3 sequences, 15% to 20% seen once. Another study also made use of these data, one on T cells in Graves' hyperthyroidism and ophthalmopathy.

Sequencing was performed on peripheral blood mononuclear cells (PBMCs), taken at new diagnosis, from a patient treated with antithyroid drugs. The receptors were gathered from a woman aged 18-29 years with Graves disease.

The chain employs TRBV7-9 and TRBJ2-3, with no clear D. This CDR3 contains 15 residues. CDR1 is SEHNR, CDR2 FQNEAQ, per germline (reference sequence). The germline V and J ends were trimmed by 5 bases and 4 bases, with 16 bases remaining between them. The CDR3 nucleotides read TGTGCCAGCAGCGAACAGATAAGGGATGCAGATACGCAGTATTTT. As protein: CASSEQIRDADTQYF. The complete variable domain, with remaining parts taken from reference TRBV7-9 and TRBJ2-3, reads DTGVSQNPRHKITKRGQNVTFRCDPISEHNRLYWYRQTLGQGPEFLTYFQNEAQLEKSRLLSDRFSAERPKGSFSTLEIQRTEQGDSAMYLCASSEQIRDADTQYFGPGTRLTVL.

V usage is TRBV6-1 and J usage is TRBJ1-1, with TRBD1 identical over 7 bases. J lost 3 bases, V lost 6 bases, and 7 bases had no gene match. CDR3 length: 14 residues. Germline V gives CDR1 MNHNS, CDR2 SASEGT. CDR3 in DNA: TGTGCCAGCAGCGACCCAGACAGGGACACTGAAGCTTTCTTT. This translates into CASSDPDRDTEAFF.

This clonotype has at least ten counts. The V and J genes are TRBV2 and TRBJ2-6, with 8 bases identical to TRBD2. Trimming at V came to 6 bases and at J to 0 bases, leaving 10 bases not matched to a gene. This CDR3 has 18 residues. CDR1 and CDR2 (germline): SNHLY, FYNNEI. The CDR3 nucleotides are TGTGCCAGCAGCGGGAGGGGGGGCCGAATCTCTGGGGCCAACGTCCTGACTTTC. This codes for CASSGRGGRISGANVLTF.

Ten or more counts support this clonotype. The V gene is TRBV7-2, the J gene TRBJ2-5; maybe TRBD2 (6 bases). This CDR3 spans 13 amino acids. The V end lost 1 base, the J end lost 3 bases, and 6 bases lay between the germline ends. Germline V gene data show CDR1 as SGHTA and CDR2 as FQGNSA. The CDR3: CASSLGGEETQYF. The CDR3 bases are TGTGCCAGCAGCTTAGGCGGGGAAGAGACCCAGTACTTC. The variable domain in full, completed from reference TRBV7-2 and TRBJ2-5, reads GAGVSQSPSNKVTEKGKDVELRCDPISGHTALYWYRQSLGQGLEFLIYFQGNSAPDKSGLPSDRFSAERTGGSVSTLTIQRTQQEDSAVYLCASSLGGEETQYFGPGTRLLVL.

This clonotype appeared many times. CDR3 amino acids: CASSPLAAFSGNTIYF. The CDR3 region has the DNA TGTGCCAGCTCACCGTTAGCGGCGTTCTCTGGAAACACCATATATTTT. The gene calls are TRBV18 and TRBJ1-3; D gene ambiguous. With 3 bases removed from V and 0 bases from J, the gap between germline ends came to 12 bases. Germline V CDR1 and CDR2: KGHSH, LQKENI. This CDR3 region has 16 residues.

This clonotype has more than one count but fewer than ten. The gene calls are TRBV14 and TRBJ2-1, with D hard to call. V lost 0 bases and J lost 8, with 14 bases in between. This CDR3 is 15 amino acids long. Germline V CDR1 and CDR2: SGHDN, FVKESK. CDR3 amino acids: CASSQDRTLVDEQFF. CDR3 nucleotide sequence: TGTGCCAGCAGCCAAGACAGGACCCTAGTGGATGAGCAGTTCTTC.

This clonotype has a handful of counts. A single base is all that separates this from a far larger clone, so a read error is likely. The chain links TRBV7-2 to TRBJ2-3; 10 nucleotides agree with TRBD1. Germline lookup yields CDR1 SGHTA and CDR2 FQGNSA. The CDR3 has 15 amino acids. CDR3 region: CAGSSGTGGTDTQYF. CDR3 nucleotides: TGTGCCGGCAGCTCCGGGACAGGGGGCACAGATACGCAGTATTTT.